What follows are 10 T cell receptor beta chains derived from one specimen sequenced in a study of blood T cells in healthy people across ages. Using a J-beta primer mix together with a sample-barcoded 5' primer, a second PCR was run for roughly 7 to 11 cycles. Via MiXCR, TCRdb re-called the 5' RACE reads, giving one row per CDR3 protein. This sample has approximately 580,000 distinct CDR3 sequences; under 30% occur once, and the top ten carry 8.7%. These sequences were also reported in another study, on T cells of mothers and their children.

Material for sequencing was blood. These receptors were collected from a boy between 5 and 17 years old in good health.

A few counts support this clonotype. The rearrangement uses TRBV5-6 and TRBJ1-1; 8 bases are shared with TRBD1. V trimming: 2 bases; J trimming: 5 bases; junction bases outside the gene matches: 11. In germline, CDR1 is SGHDT, CDR2 YYEEEE. There are 16 residues in the CDR3. The CDR3 DNA follows: TGTGCCAGCAGCTTCGGGACAGGCAATAGAGGGACTGAAGCTTTCTTT. Its translation: CASSFGTGNRGTEAFF.

The J gene is TRBJ1-2, the V gene TRBV4-3; TRBD1 might be the D (6 bases). V was clipped by 1 base and J by 1 base, with 10 bases between them. The CDR3 has 15 amino acids. Germline V gene lookup returns CDR1 LGHNA and CDR2 YSLEER. CDR3 DNA sequence: TGCGCCAGCAGCCAAGCAGGGGACTATAACTATGGCTACACCTTC. It is translated as CASSQAGDYNYGYTF.

The CDR3 nucleotides are TGTGCCACCAGTGATGGCAGCGGGGGCGGAGATGGCTACACCTTC. Translation: CATSDGSGGGDGYTF. The gene calls are TRBV24-1 and TRBJ1-2; D may be TRBD1 (6 bases). The CDR3 contains 15 residues. Germline CDR1 and CDR2: KGHDR and SFDVKD. Trimming took off 3 bases at V and 6 bases at J, with 16 bases between the two ends.

This clonotype was detected a few times. This chain uses TRBV6-1 with TRBJ2-3, with 7 positions matching TRBD1. Trimming removed 4 bases from V and 4 bases from J; junction bases left unmatched: 11. The CDR3 is 16 residues long. Germline CDR1 is MNHNS and CDR2 is SASEGT. The CDR3 protein is CASSGGQSGRSDTQYF. For the CDR3, the DNA is TGTGCCAGCAGTGGGGGACAGTCGGGGCGCTCAGATACGCAGTATTTT.

This clonotype appeared a few times. This rearrangement joins TRBV2 to TRBJ1-4; a weak D match, TRBD1 (5 bases). Looked up from germline, CDR1 is SNHLY and CDR2 is FYNNEI. This CDR3 has 18 residues. The V end was cut by 9 bases, the J end by 12 bases, with 35 bases between. The CDR3: CASRQTFLSPGPKGELFF. The CDR3 DNA follows: TGTGCCAGTCGACAAACCTTCCTGAGCCCGGGCCCCAAAGGGGAACTGTTTTTT.

The sample holds a few counts of this clonotype. The rearrangement uses TRBV12-3 or TRBV12-4 and TRBJ2-3; 7 bases align to TRBD1. J was trimmed by 1 base and V by 0 bases; bases with no gene match: 1. The CDR3 totals 15 residues. The CDR3 spells CASSLATGRTDTQYF. As DNA, the CDR3 is TGTGCCAGCAGTTTAGCGACAGGGCGCACAGATACGCAGTATTTT.

The gene calls are TRBV4-1 and TRBJ2-4; 10 bases are shared with TRBD1. V dropped 5 bases and J dropped 0; count of bases not matched to a gene: 16. Germline lookup yields CDR1 MGHRA and CDR2 YSYEKL. There are 20 residues in the CDR3. CDR3 in amino acids: CASSTDLGQGKRLAKNIQYF. CDR3 nucleotide sequence: TGCGCCAGCAGCACTGACCTGGGACAGGGGAAGAGGCTAGCCAAAAACATTCAGTACTTC.

The J gene is TRBJ1-2, the V gene TRBV11-2, with TRBD1 matching 7 bases. Germline V lookup: CDR1 SGHAT, CDR2 FQNNGV. V shed 5 bases and J 4 bases; nucleotides not matched to a gene: 13. This CDR3 has 16 amino acids. The CDR3 region is CASSPTGPRGTYGYTF. The CDR3 coding sequence is TGTGCCAGCAGCCCAACCGGGCCCAGGGGGACCTATGGCTACACCTTC.

The V and J genes are TRBV7-3 and TRBJ1-3; TRBD1 might be the D (5 bases). Looked up from germline, CDR1 is SGHTA and CDR2 is FQGTGA. The CDR3 covers 14 residues. With 3 bases removed from V and 2 bases from J, the gap between germline ends came to 8 bases. CDR3 nucleotides: TGTGCCAGCAGCTTCCAGGGTCCTGGAAACACCATATATTTT. Translation: CASSFQGPGNTIYF.

This clonotype has just a few counts. The chain recombines TRBV5-5 with TRBJ2-5; D is perhaps TRBD1 or TRBD2 (5 bases each). The CDR3 sequence is 17 residues long. V shed 3 bases and J shed 1 base, with 19 bases lying between them. From germline, CDR1 is SGHKS and CDR2 YYEKEE (reference sequence). In nucleotides, the CDR3 is TGTGCCAGCAGCTCCGGACACCCTCGAGGGGTCCAAGAGACCCAGTACTTC. Amino acid sequence: CASSSGHPRGVQETQYF.